The sequence of this T cell receptor (beta chain) was determined in a study of blood T cells in healthy people across ages. This clonotype was seen repeatedly, ten times or more. Together with a sample-barcoded 5' primer, a J-beta primer mix was included in a second PCR lasting about 7 to 12 cycles. Each cDNA molecule was tagged by a template-switch adaptor with 12 random nucleotides. TCRdb called the 5' RACE reads again in MiXCR, with one record for every CDR3 protein. The profile shows 650,000 to 900,000 distinct CDR3 sequences, approximately 59% of them singletons. Germline lookup yields CDR1 SGHTA and CDR2 FQGNSA. Trimming shortened V by 1 base and J by 1 base, and 14 bases separated the two germline ends. The CDR3 consists of 18 residues.

This chain links TRBV7-2 with TRBJ2-6; D unresolved. Sequencing was done on a sample of blood. This clonotype originated in a man aged 25-45 years in good health. CDR3 sequence: CASSLVALTPSGANVLTF. In nucleotides, the CDR3 is TGTGCCAGCAGCTTAGTGGCCTTGACTCCTTCTGGGGCCAACGTCCTGACTTTC.